A single sample is the source of the 28 T cell receptor beta chains below, sequenced in a study of brain T cells in children with intractable seizures (dated by TCRdb to the early 2020s). The library was obtained by the immunoSEQ multiplex PCR assay. The table comes from immuneACCESS by way of TCRdb, which keeps in-frame sequences with V and J called. Part of the clones is missing from these tables; in studies checked, under half for an unresolved V gene and the rest for unknown reasons. The sample table holds fewer than 150,000 clones, of which roughly 94% were seen once. 3.8% of the sample is held by the ten biggest clonotypes. What the time point label conveys for this sample: resected brain tissue, or blood drawn just prior to surgery. The sample was peripheral blood, taken at surgery. All receptors come from a boy in the first two years of life with hemimegalencephaly and intractable seizures.

The chain uses TRBV5-6 and TRBJ1-1; D not resolved. V dropped 2 bases and J dropped 3 bases, with 11 bases sitting between them. This CDR3 spans 14 amino acids. Germline-derived CDR1 and CDR2 are SGHDT and YYEEEE. This CDR3 reads CASSLLLRDTEAFF. In nucleotides, the CDR3 is TGTGCCAGCAGCTTATTACTGAGGGACACTGAAGCTTTCTTT.

The chain joins TRBV13 to TRBJ2-3, with D maybe TRBD2 (6 bases). Trimming removed 5 bases at V and 4 bases at J, with 16 bases between. The CDR3 is 15 residues long. Germline V gene sequence: CDR1 PRHDT, CDR2 FYEKMQ (reference sequence). The CDR3, as DNA: TGTGCCAGCAGCAAGGTCGGGGGTGGGGCAGATACGCAGTATTTT. This gives the protein CASSKVGGGADTQYF.

The rearrangement joins TRBV19 to TRBJ1-2, with 7 bases aligning to TRBD1. CDR1 is LNHDA and CDR2 is SQIVND in the germline V gene (reference sequence). The V segment lost 5 bases and the J segment 0 bases; nucleotides outside the gene matches: 12. The CDR3 length is 17 residues. DNA of the CDR3: TGTGCCAGTAGTTTCCTTCCCCACGGGACAGCTAACTATGGCTACACCTTC. This translates into CASSFLPHGTANYGYTF.

V gene TRBV6-5 combines with J gene TRBJ2-5, with 8 bases aligning to TRBD2. The germline CDR1 and CDR2 sequences are MNHEY and SVGAGI. Germline trimming cut 7 bases from V and 2 bases from J; bases unmatched to any gene: 3. This CDR3 contains 13 residues. The CDR3 here is CASTVAGQETQYF. The CDR3, as DNA: TGTGCCAGCACCGTAGCGGGACAAGAGACCCAGTACTTC.

The chain uses TRBV2 and TRBJ2-3; D remains ambiguous. Per the germline V gene, CDR1 is SNHLY and CDR2 is FYNNEI. The CDR3 sequence is 15 residues long. V lost 4 bases to trimming and J lost 0 bases, with 11 bases between them. CDR3 DNA: TGTGCCAGCAGTGTCTGGAGACCAAGCACAGATACGCAGTATTTT. This gives the protein CASSVWRPSTDTQYF.

The rearrangement uses TRBV6-2 or TRBV6-3 and TRBJ1-5; D might be TRBD1 (5 bases). The germline V gene encodes CDR1 MNHEY and CDR2 SVGEGT. The V end lost 1 base, the J end lost 4 bases, and 17 bases lay between the germline ends. The CDR3 spans 17 residues. The CDR3: CASSYWGGAASNQPQHF. CDR3 DNA sequence: TGTGCCAGCAGTTACTGGGGGGGAGCCGCGTCAAATCAGCCCCAGCATTTT.

The chain carries TRBV27 and TRBJ2-3; 9 positions match TRBD2. CDR1 MNHEY and CDR2 SMNVEV come from the germline V gene (reference sequence). V trimming: 2 bases; J trimming: 4 bases; junction bases outside the gene matches: 4. This CDR3 contains 15 residues. CDR3 coding DNA: TGTGCCAGCAGTTTAATCAGCGGGAGGTCAGATACGCAGTATTTT. Translated, it gives CASSLISGRSDTQYF.

The genes are TRBV5-1 and TRBJ2-7; the match to TRBD2 covers 9 bases. Germline assignment: CDR1 SGHRS and CDR2 YFSETQ. J gave up 5 bases and V 4 bases, and 13 bases lay outside the gene matches. The CDR3 has 16 amino acids. As DNA, the CDR3 is TGCGCCAGCAGCCCCGCGGGGGCGGGAGGGCCACACGAGCAGTACTTC. Its protein is CASSPAGAGGPHEQYF.

The chain uses TRBV7-9 and TRBJ2-1, with D unresolved. V shed 1 base and J shed 0 bases, with 16 bases lying between them. This CDR3 is built from 18 residues. Germline-derived CDR1 and CDR2 are SEHNR and FQNEAQ (reference sequence). The CDR3 sequence is CASSLGRGELLSYNEQFF. In DNA form, the CDR3 reads TGTGCCAGCAGCTTAGGACGCGGAGAGCTGCTCTCCTACAATGAGCAGTTCTTC.

V usage is TRBV5-1 and J usage is TRBJ2-5, with a tentative D call TRBD1 (5 bases). The CDR3 covers 15 residues. Per the germline V gene, CDR1 is SGHRS and CDR2 is YFSETQ. Trimming took off 1 base at V and 5 bases at J, with 15 bases between the two ends. CDR3 loop: CASSLPAGPAETQYF. As DNA, the CDR3 is TGCGCCAGCAGCTTGCCGGCAGGGCCGGCGGAGACCCAGTACTTC.

This sequence joins TRBV28 and TRBJ1-5; 7 bases are a match to TRBD1. The CDR3 extends over 17 amino acids. Germline CDR1 and CDR2: MDHEN and SYDVKM. The V and J ends lost 7 bases and 0 bases, in that order; junction bases with no gene match: 12. This CDR3 is CASNPEGAGDSNQPQHF. CDR3 nucleotide sequence: TGTGCCAGCAACCCTGAGGGGGCAGGAGATAGCAATCAGCCCCAGCATTTT.

V is TRBV7-9 and J is TRBJ2-3; 8 bases are a match to TRBD2. V lost 6 bases, J lost 4 bases, and 9 bases stayed unmatched. Germline CDR1 SEHNR, CDR2 FQNEAQ (reference sequence). This CDR3 region has 15 residues. CDR3 DNA: TGTGCCAGCAGTGGAGGCGCGGGAGGCCCAGATACGCAGTATTTT. Translation: CASSGGAGGPDTQYF.

The chain has TRBV27 and TRBJ1-6; D remains unclear. The CDR3 is 14 residues long. The V end was cut by 6 bases, the J end by 7 bases, with 13 bases between. Germline V gene lookup returns CDR1 MNHEY and CDR2 SMNVEV (reference sequence). The CDR3 is CASRGRASNSPLHF. The DNA of the CDR3 is TGTGCCAGCAGGGGTCGGGCGTCGAATTCACCCCTCCACTTT.

The chain links TRBV7-2 to TRBJ2-2; TRBD2 agrees at 11 bases. CDR3 length: 15 amino acids. V shed 4 bases and J 4 bases; nucleotides not matched to a gene: 2. Germline lookup yields CDR1 SGHTA and CDR2 FQGNSA. CDR3 protein: CASSSGLAGTGELFF. The CDR3 DNA reads TGTGCCAGCAGCTCCGGACTAGCGGGCACCGGGGAGCTGTTTTTT.

This sequence joins TRBV5-1 and TRBJ2-7; D might be TRBD2 (6 bases). V was shortened by 2 bases and J by 6 bases, with 18 bases between the two germline ends. The germline V gene encodes CDR1 SGHRS and CDR2 YFSETQ. The CDR3 is 15 amino acids. CDR3 loop: CASSFSGPHTSEQYF. The CDR3 DNA follows: TGCGCCAGCAGCTTTAGCGGCCCCCATACGTCCGAGCAGTACTTC. Full variable domain (remainder filled in from reference TRBV5-1 and TRBJ2-7): KAGVTQTPRYLIKTRGQQVTLSCSPISGHRSVSWYQQTPGQGLQFLFEYFSETQRNKGNFPGRFSGRQFSNSRSEMNVSTLELGDSALYLCASSFSGPHTSEQYFGPGTRLTVT.

This chain uses TRBV5-1 with TRBJ2-2; TRBD2 might be the D (5 bases). Germline V lookup: CDR1 SGHRS, CDR2 YFSETQ. The CDR3 length is 13 residues. Trimming left V 2 bases short and J 7 bases short, with 9 bases between. The CDR3 spells CASSLGSGGELFF. In DNA, the CDR3 is TGCGCCAGCAGCTTAGGAAGCGGCGGGGAGCTGTTTTTT.

This chain links TRBV7-2 with TRBJ1-1; 8 bases match TRBD1. The trim removed 5 bases at V and 4 bases at J, leaving 0 bases unmatched. Germline CDR1 is SGHTA and CDR2 is FQGNSA. The CDR3 has 12 residues. CDR3 loop: CASSGQGTEAFF. The CDR3 DNA sequence: TGTGCCAGCAGCGGACAGGGCACTGAAGCTTTCTTT.

J is TRBJ2-1 and V is TRBV4-1; 11 bases fit TRBD1. V trimming: 1 base; J trimming: 6 bases; junction bases outside the gene matches: 8. This CDR3 comprises 17 residues. Germline lookup yields CDR1 MGHRA and CDR2 YSYEKL. CDR3 coding DNA: TGCGCCAGCAGCCAAGTCATCGGACAGGGGGCTCGCAATGAGCAGTTCTTC. As protein: CASSQVIGQGARNEQFF.

This rearrangement joins TRBV15 to TRBJ2-5; weak D call: TRBD1 (5 bases). Trimming removed 1 base at V and 5 bases at J, with 11 bases between. The CDR3 runs 14 residues. CDR1 is LNHNV, CDR2 YYDKDF, per germline (reference sequence). The CDR3 DNA sequence: TGTGCCACCAGCAGAGTACTTGGGGCGGAGACCCAGTACTTC. Its protein product is CATSRVLGAETQYF. The full variable domain, rest sourced from reference TRBV15 and TRBJ2-5, is DAMVIQNPRYQVTQFGKPVTLSCSQTLNHNVMYWYQQKSSQAPKLLFHYYDKDFNNEADTPDNFQSRRPNTSFCFLDIRSPGLGDTAMYLCATSRVLGAETQYFGPGTRLLVL.

The chain has TRBV5-8 and TRBJ2-1, with a tentative D call TRBD1 (6 bases). V was clipped by 4 bases and J by 11 bases, with 13 bases between them. Germline V CDR1 and CDR2: SGHTS, YDEGEE. This CDR3 contains 12 residues. The CDR3 bases are TGTGCCAGCAGCCGAACACAGGGTAAGCAGTTCTTC. Residues: CASSRTQGKQFF.

V gene TRBV10-3 combines with J gene TRBJ2-1; D call uncertain. The germline V gene encodes CDR1 ENHRY and CDR2 SYGVKD. The CDR3 covers 13 residues. The V and J ends lost 5 bases and 8 bases respectively, with 13 bases between them. CDR3 sequence reads: CAISTPNVDEQFF. Here the CDR3 DNA reads TGTGCCATCAGTACTCCTAACGTGGATGAGCAGTTCTTC.

The rearrangement joins TRBV3-1 (or the pseudogene TRBV3-2) to TRBJ1-4; no definite D call. CDR1 and CDR2 from the germline V gene are LGHDT and YNNKEL (reference sequence). The CDR3 is 15 residues long. V lost 0 bases to trimming and J lost 8 bases, with 13 bases between them. CDR3 nucleotide sequence: TGTGCCAGCAGCCAAGATTTCCCTGGAGAGGAAAAACTGTTTTTT. This gives the protein CASSQDFPGEEKLFF.

The V call is TRBV3-1 (or the pseudogene TRBV3-2), the J call TRBJ2-1; 10 bases line up with TRBD2. The ends lost 4 bases at V and 2 bases at J; junction bases unmatched: 2. This CDR3 spans 15 amino acids. The V gene's germline CDR1 is LGHDT and CDR2 YNNKEL (reference sequence). The CDR3 reads CASSRGLATYNEQFF. DNA of the CDR3: TGTGCCAGCAGCCGGGGACTAGCGACCTACAATGAGCAGTTCTTC.

This clone was detected only once. The chain recombines TRBV15 with TRBJ2-5; D perhaps matches TRBD1 (5 bases). With 8 bases removed from V and 5 bases from J, the gap between germline ends came to 9 bases. Germline values: CDR1 LNHNV, CDR2 YYDKDF (reference sequence). This CDR3 spans 11 amino acids. The CDR3 here is CATGAEETQYF. CDR3 bases: TGTGCCACCGGGGCAGAGGAGACCCAGTACTTC.

The J gene is TRBJ1-1, the V gene TRBV6-1, with D uncertain. Trimming removed 3 bases at V and 1 base at J, with 6 bases between. The CDR3 has 13 residues. CDR1 and CDR2 from the germline V gene are MNHNS and SASEGT. DNA for the CDR3: TGTGCCAGCAGTGAGGGAGAGAACACTGAAGCTTTCTTT. Encoded protein: CASSEGENTEAFF.

The V call is TRBV3-1 (or the pseudogene TRBV3-2), the J call TRBJ1-4; perhaps TRBD1 as D (5 bases). The CDR3 totals 18 residues. CDR1 and CDR2 (germline): LGHDT, YNNKEL (reference sequence). Trimming left V 4 bases short and J 0 bases short, with 18 bases between. CDR3 in amino acids: CASSRTPGGSATNEKLFF. Here the CDR3 DNA reads TGTGCCAGCAGCCGGACCCCGGGGGGGTCGGCAACTAATGAAAAACTGTTTTTT.

This clone appeared once. The chain is built from TRBV7-3 and TRBJ2-3; no firm D call. The CDR3 is 13 residues long. Germline lookup yields CDR1 SGHTA and CDR2 FQGTGA. The germline V and J ends were trimmed by 2 bases and 2 bases, with 5 bases remaining between them. Here the CDR3 DNA reads TGTGCCAGCAGCTTACTACCCACAGATACGCAGTATTTT. This codes for CASSLLPTDTQYF.

Only a few counts were recorded for this clone. This chain connects TRBV28 to TRBJ1-3; D gene uncertain. Germline assignment: CDR1 MDHEN and CDR2 SYDVKM. The length of the CDR3 is 16 residues. V was trimmed by 6 bases and J by 3 bases, leaving 18 bases between them. The CDR3 loop is CASSSLGSRNGNTIYF. The CDR3 bases are TGTGCCAGCAGCTCGCTGGGCAGCCGCAATGGAAACACCATATATTTT.